The 9 T cell receptor beta chains in this list originate from one sample, sequenced in a study of blood T cell repertoires in COVID-19. The repertoire was sequenced with immunoSEQ multiplex PCR; TCRdb's copy has only in-frame clones and lacks some. Among 60,000 to 90,000 clones listed, 80% to 95% were seen once. Sequences were obtained from peripheral blood. All receptors derive from a woman of 80 years or more with acute or convalescent COVID-19.

V usage is TRBV7-2 and J usage is TRBJ2-3; 9 bases map to TRBD1. CDR1 is SGHTA and CDR2 is FQGNSA in the germline V gene. V trimming: 1 base; J trimming: 7 bases; junction bases outside the gene matches: 3. The CDR3 contains 14 residues. DNA of the CDR3: TGTGCCAGCAGCTTAGAGGACAGGGGATATACGCAGTATTTT. Translated, it gives CASSLEDRGYTQYF.

The chain carries TRBV10-2 and TRBJ2-3, with 14 bases fitting TRBD2. This CDR3 comprises 14 residues. The germline CDR1 and CDR2 sequences are WSHSY and SAAADI. V was pared by 2 bases and J by 8 bases, with 0 bases of the junction left unmatched. The CDR3, as DNA: TGCGCCAGCAGTGAGGGACTAGCGGGAGGTACGCAGTATTTT. It translates to CASSEGLAGGTQYF.

The CDR3 region has the DNA TGTGCCAGCAGTAAAGGTGGGCAGGTTGAAGCTTTCTTT. Protein sequence: CASSKGGQVEAFF. The rearrangement joins TRBV12-3 or TRBV12-4 to TRBJ1-1, with D unresolved. Trimming cost V 5 bases and J 7 bases, with 14 bases left between them. The CDR3 is made up of 13 amino acids.

The count of this clone is one. CDR3 in DNA: TGTGCCAGCAGTTCCACTAGCGGAAAAAACAATGAGCAGTTCTTC. This translates into CASSSTSGKNNEQFF. The gene calls are TRBV7-9 and TRBJ2-1; 8 bases fit TRBD2. The ends lost 6 bases at V and 5 bases at J; junction bases unmatched: 9. This CDR3 comprises 15 residues. The germline CDR1 and CDR2 sequences are SEHNR and FQNEAQ (reference sequence).

The chain uses TRBV19 and TRBJ2-2; D gene unclear. V dropped 4 bases and J dropped 1 base, with 7 bases sitting between them. CDR3 length equals 14 residues. Germline V gene sequence: CDR1 LNHDA, CDR2 SQIVND (reference sequence). The CDR3 here is CASSNHRNTGELFF. Here the CDR3 DNA reads TGTGCCAGTAGTAATCACAGGAACACCGGGGAGCTGTTTTTT.

The genes are TRBV3-1 (or the pseudogene TRBV3-2) and TRBJ1-2; a possible D gene is TRBD1 (6 bases). V was shortened by 2 bases and J by 8 bases, with 12 bases between the two germline ends. CDR3 length: 13 amino acids. CDR1 and CDR2 (germline): LGHDT, YNNKEL (reference sequence). CDR3 loop: CASSQTGSNGYTF. The CDR3 DNA is TGTGCCAGCAGCCAAACAGGGAGTAACGGCTACACCTTC.

The chain is built from TRBV24-1 and TRBJ2-5, with TRBD2 as a possible D gene (6 bases). Trimming removed 0 bases from V and 2 bases from J, with 9 bases in between. The CDR3 sequence is 15 residues long. Germline lookup yields CDR1 KGHDR and CDR2 SFDVKD. The CDR3 spells CATSDLVGGQETQYF. The DNA for the CDR3 is TGTGCCACCAGTGATTTGGTGGGGGGTCAAGAGACCCAGTACTTC.

This clone was seen only once. The chain joins TRBV18 to TRBJ2-3, with D maybe TRBD2 (5 bases). Germline V CDR1 and CDR2: KGHSH, LQKENI. CDR3 length: 15 amino acids. V lost 3 bases and J 4 bases, leaving 14 bases between the germline ends. The CDR3 bases are TGTGCCAGCTCACCTGGAACAGCGCGGGCAGATACGCAGTATTTT. Its protein is CASSPGTARADTQYF.

V and J are TRBV28 and TRBJ1-5, with D tentatively TRBD1 (5 bases). Trimming pared 5 bases from V and 0 bases from J, leaving 11 bases between. CDR3 size: 15 residues. The germline CDR1 and CDR2 sequences are MDHEN and SYDVKM. CDR3 nucleotides: TGTGCCAGCAGTCAAAGGGGATCTAGCAATCAGCCCCAGCATTTT. The encoded protein is CASSQRGSSNQPQHF.